These 9 T cell receptor beta chains came from one sample sequenced in a study of T cells in localized non-small cell lung cancer. Data came from immunoSEQ multiplex PCR; TCRdb stores just in-frame clones and leaves some out. Counted here are about 35,000 clones, 85% to 90% occurring once; the ten biggest clones make up roughly 4.2%. The sequences come from peripheral blood, collected before any cancer treatment. The receptors originated from a man aged 35 to 70 with stage I lung adenocarcinoma.

The chain combines TRBV30 with TRBJ1-2; 12 bases fit TRBD1. CDR1 and CDR2 from the germline V gene are GTSNPN and SVGIG (reference sequence). Losses at the gene ends were 0 bases for V and 4 bases for J; bases not matched to a gene: 3. This CDR3 spans 15 amino acids. The CDR3 region is CAWSVGQGAIYGYTF. CDR3 DNA: TGTGCCTGGAGTGTGGGACAGGGGGCTATCTATGGCTACACCTTC.

The V call is TRBV10-3, the J call TRBJ1-3; D unresolved. This CDR3 has 13 residues. The germline gives CDR1 ENHRY, CDR2 SYGVKD. The ends were cut back, 9 bases at V and 1 base at J, with 10 bases in the middle. For the CDR3, the DNA is TGTGCCATGTGGGGTTCATCTGGAAACACCATATATTTT. Translation: CAMWGSSGNTIYF.

The rearrangement uses TRBV19 and TRBJ2-4; either TRBD1 or TRBD2 may fit D (5 bases each). This CDR3 contains 16 residues. The V gene's germline CDR1 is LNHDA and CDR2 SQIVND (reference sequence). Trimming cost V 3 bases and J 0 bases, with 12 bases left between them. CDR3 protein: CASSIQGDIAKNIQYF. The CDR3 bases are TGTGCCAGTAGTATTCAGGGAGACATAGCCAAAAACATTCAGTACTTC.

The V and J genes are TRBV5-1 and TRBJ2-2; no clear D. V was cut by 4 bases and J by 1 base, with 2 bases left in between. CDR1 SGHRS and CDR2 YFSETQ come from the germline V gene. The CDR3 consists of 12 residues. CDR3 DNA: TGCGCCAGCAGCGAGAACACCGGGGAGCTGTTTTTT. It translates to CASSENTGELFF.

The chain links TRBV19 to TRBJ2-2, with D possibly being TRBD1 (5 bases). Germline lookup yields CDR1 LNHDA and CDR2 SQIVND (reference sequence). CDR3 length: 13 amino acids. The germline V and J ends were trimmed by 3 bases and 5 bases, with 7 bases remaining between them. The CDR3 DNA reads as TGTGCCAGTAGTATCAGGGAAACCGGGGAGCTGTTTTTT. This sequence encodes CASSIRETGELFF.

This rearrangement joins TRBV27 to TRBJ2-2; D is unresolved. The V end lost 5 bases, the J end lost 7 bases, and 11 bases lay between the germline ends. The germline V gene encodes CDR1 MNHEY and CDR2 SMNVEV (reference sequence). The CDR3 length is 13 residues. CDR3 in DNA: TGTGCCAGCAGTAAAGAGGCCTTCGGGGAGCTGTTTTTT. It translates to CASSKEAFGELFF.

The CDR3 loop reads CASSLGNEQYF. The CDR3 DNA follows: TGTGCCAGCAGCTTAGGAAACGAGCAGTACTTC. The V gene is TRBV7-8, the J gene TRBJ2-7; unclear D gene. Germline CDR1 and CDR2: SGHVS and FQNEAQ. The length of the CDR3 is 11 residues. V lost 1 base and J lost 5, with 3 bases in between.

The rearrangement joins TRBV5-1 to TRBJ2-3, with D unresolved. V was pared by 3 bases and J by 5 bases, with 7 bases between. Germline V gene data show CDR1 as SGHRS and CDR2 as YFSETQ. CDR3 length equals 12 residues. Here the CDR3 reads CASSYAVDTQYF. The CDR3 nucleotides are TGCGCCAGCAGCTACGCGGTAGATACGCAGTATTTT.

This chain joins TRBV5-4 and TRBJ2-7; 11 bases are a match to TRBD2. The CDR3 consists of 14 residues. CDR1 is SGHNT, CDR2 YYREEE, per germline (reference sequence). V lost 6 bases, J lost 4 bases, and 6 bases stayed unmatched. The CDR3 loop reads CASTTSGGAYEQYF. DNA for the CDR3: TGTGCCAGCACCACTAGCGGGGGAGCATACGAGCAGTACTTC.